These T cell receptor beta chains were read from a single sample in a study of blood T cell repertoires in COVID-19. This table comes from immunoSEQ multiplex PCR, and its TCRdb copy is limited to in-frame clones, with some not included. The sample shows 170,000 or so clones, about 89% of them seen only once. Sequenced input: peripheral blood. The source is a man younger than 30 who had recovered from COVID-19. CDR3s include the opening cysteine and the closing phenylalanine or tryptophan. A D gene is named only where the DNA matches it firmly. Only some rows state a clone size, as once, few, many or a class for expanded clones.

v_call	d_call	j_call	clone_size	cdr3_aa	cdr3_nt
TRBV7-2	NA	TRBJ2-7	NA	CASSPTPYEQYF	TGTGCCAGCAGCCCCACACCCTACGAGCAGTACTTC
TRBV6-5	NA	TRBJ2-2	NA	CASSWGSANTGELFF	TGTGCCAGCAGCTGGGGCAGCGCGAACACCGGGGAGCTGTTTTTT
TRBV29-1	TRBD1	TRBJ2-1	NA	CSVGTGGLPHEQFF	TGCAGCGTTGGGACAGGGGGCCTCCCCCATGAGCAGTTCTTC
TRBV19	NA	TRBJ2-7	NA	CASSGGYEQYF	TGTGCCAGTAGTGGCGGCTACGAGCAGTACTTC
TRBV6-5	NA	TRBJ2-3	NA	CAVGALFESGDTQYF	TGTGCCGTAGGGGCACTATTTGAGAGTGGAGATACGCAGTATTTT
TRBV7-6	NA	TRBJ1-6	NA	CASSLEGPGGRWNSPLHF	TGTGCCAGCAGCTTAGAAGGGCCCGGGGGGCGGTGGAATTCACCCCTCCACTTT
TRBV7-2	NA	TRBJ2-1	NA	CASSSTLAYNEQFF	TGTGCCAGCAGCTCCACCCTAGCCTACAATGAGCAGTTCTTC
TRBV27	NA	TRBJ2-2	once	CASSPVGGNTGELFF	TGTGCCAGCAGCCCCGTGGGAGGGAACACCGGGGAGCTGTTTTTT
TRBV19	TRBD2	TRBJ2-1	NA	CASSTGLAGEDEQFF	TGTGCCAGTAGTACCGGACTAGCGGGAGAGGATGAGCAGTTCTTC
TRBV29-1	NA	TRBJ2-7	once	CSVEDRSLVGHEQYF	TGCAGCGTTGAAGATCGCAGCTTAGTGGGCCACGAGCAGTACTTC
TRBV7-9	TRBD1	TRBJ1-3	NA	CASSQRQGPRHTIYF	TGTGCCAGCAGCCAGCGACAGGGTCCCCGCCACACCATATATTTT
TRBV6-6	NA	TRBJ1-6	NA	CASSQAAGHSYNSPLHF	TGTGCCAGCAGTCAGGCAGCGGGGCACTCCTATAATTCACCCCTCCACTTT
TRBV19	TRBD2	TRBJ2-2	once	CASTPLVAGVKSGELFF	TGTGCCAGTACCCCACTAGTAGCGGGAGTTAAGTCCGGGGAGCTGTTTTTT
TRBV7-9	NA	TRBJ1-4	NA	CASSPTSGTYAEKLFF	TGTGCCAGCAGCCCGACCTCCGGGACTTACGCCGAAAAACTGTTTTTT
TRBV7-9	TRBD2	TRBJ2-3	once	CASSRGERADTQYF	TGTGCCAGCAGCCGGGGGGAGAGGGCAGATACGCAGTATTTT
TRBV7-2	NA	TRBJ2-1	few	CASSPFPRGGNEQFF	TGTGCCAGCAGCCCATTCCCGAGGGGGGGCAATGAGCAGTTCTTC
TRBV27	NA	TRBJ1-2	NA	CASSLRQNYGYTF	TGTGCCAGCAGTTTGAGGCAGAACTATGGCTACACCTTC
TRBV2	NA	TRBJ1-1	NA	CASVIQLGGLSAEAFF	TGTGCCAGCGTAATTCAGTTGGGGGGGCTTTCTGCTGAAGCTTTCTTT
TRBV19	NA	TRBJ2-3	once	CASSPSWSTDTQYF	TGTGCCAGTAGTCCTAGCTGGAGCACAGATACGCAGTATTTT
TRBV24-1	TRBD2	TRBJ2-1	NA	CATSDPATSGVEQFF	TGTGCCACCAGTGATCCCGCGACTAGCGGGGTAGAGCAGTTCTTC
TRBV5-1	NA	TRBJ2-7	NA	CASSYRSSYEQYF	TGCGCCAGCAGCTACAGGAGCTCCTACGAGCAGTACTTC
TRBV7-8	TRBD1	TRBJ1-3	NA	CASSSRDRGSGNTIYF	TGTGCCAGCAGCTCCCGGGACAGGGGATCTGGAAACACCATATATTTT
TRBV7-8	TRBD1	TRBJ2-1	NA	CASGRTGGRLYNEQFF	TGTGCCAGCGGACGGACAGGGGGAAGACTCTACAATGAGCAGTTCTTC
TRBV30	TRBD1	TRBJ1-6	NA	CAWSQKTGTNSPLHF	TGTGCCTGGAGTCAAAAGACAGGGACGAATTCACCCCTCCACTTT
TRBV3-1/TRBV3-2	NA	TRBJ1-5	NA	CASSQGAINQPQHF	TGTGCCAGCAGCCAAGGGGCGATTAATCAGCCCCAGCATTTT
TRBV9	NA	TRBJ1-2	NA	CASSVEGAYGYTF	TGTGCCAGCAGCGTTGAAGGAGCCTATGGCTACACCTTC
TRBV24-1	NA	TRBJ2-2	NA	CATSGVLPNTGELFF	TGTGCCACCAGCGGTGTGTTGCCGAACACCGGGGAGCTGTTTTTT
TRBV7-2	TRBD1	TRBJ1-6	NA	CASSLAGGLETLHF	TGTGCCAGCAGCTTAGCAGGGGGCCTAGAAACCCTCCACTTT
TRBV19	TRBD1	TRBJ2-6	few	CASSIQTGTGSSGANVLTF	TGTGCCAGTAGTATACAAACCGGGACAGGGAGCTCTGGGGCCAACGTCCTGACTTTC
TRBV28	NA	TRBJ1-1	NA	CATRSPLDREAFF	TGTGCCACCCGATCCCCGCTAGACCGTGAAGCTTTCTTT
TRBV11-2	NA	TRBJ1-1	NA	CASSFTVNTEAFF	TGTGCCAGCAGCTTTACGGTGAACACTGAAGCTTTCTTT
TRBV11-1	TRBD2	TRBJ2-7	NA	CASSTGASGSYEQYF	TGTGCCAGCAGCACGGGGGCTAGCGGGTCCTACGAGCAGTACTTC
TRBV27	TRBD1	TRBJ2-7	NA	CASSPGQGPYEQYF	TGTGCCAGCAGCCCGGGACAGGGGCCCTACGAGCAGTACTTC
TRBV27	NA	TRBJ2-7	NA	CASSWGLSYEQYF	TGTGCCAGCAGTTGGGGACTCTCCTACGAGCAGTACTTC
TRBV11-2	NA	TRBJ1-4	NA	CASSLGVGGNEKLFF	TGTGCCAGCAGCTTAGGGGTCGGGGGGAACGAAAAACTGTTTTTT
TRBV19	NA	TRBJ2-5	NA	CASSIDQIRGTQYF	TGTGCCAGTAGTATAGATCAGATACGCGGGACCCAGTACTTC
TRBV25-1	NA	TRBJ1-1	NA	CASSEVGEAFF	TGTGCCAGCAGTGAAGTCGGTGAAGCTTTCTTT
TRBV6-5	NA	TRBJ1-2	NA	CASSYSGPAYGYTF	TGTGCCAGCAGTTACTCGGGCCCGGCTTATGGCTACACCTTC
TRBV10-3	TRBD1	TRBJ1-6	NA	CAISEFTGDNSPLHF	TGTGCCATCAGTGAGTTCACAGGGGATAATTCACCCCTCCACTTT
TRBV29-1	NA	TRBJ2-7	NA	CSAQGHSYEQYF	TGCAGCGCTCAGGGACACTCCTACGAGCAGTACTTC
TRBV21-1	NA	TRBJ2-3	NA	CASTPTDTQYF	TGTGCCAGCACCCCTACGGATACGCAGTATTTT
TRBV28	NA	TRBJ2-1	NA	CASSLWDKGILKNEQFF	TGTGCCAGCAGTTTATGGGACAAGGGAATCCTGAAGAATGAGCAGTTCTTC
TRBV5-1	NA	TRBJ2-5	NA	CASKGVTRGGETQYF	TGCGCCAGCAAGGGGGTGACTCGAGGTGGAGAGACCCAGTACTTC
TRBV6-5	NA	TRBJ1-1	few	CAHRQSNTEAFF	TGTGCCCACCGACAGTCTAACACTGAAGCTTTCTTT
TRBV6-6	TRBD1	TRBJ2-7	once	CASSPKDRLSYEQYF	TGTGCCAGCAGTCCTAAGGACAGGCTCTCCTACGAGCAGTACTTC
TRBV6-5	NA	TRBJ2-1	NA	CASSYSRLGEQFF	TGTGCCAGCAGTTACTCAAGACTGGGTGAGCAGTTCTTC
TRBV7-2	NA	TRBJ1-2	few	CASSLMAGLEGYTF	TGTGCCAGCAGCTTAATGGCAGGGTTAGAGGGCTACACCTTC
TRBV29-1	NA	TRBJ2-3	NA	CSVQVRGISTDTQYF	TGCAGCGTCCAAGTGAGGGGGATTAGCACAGATACGCAGTATTTT
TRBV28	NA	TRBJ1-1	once	CASSSSTGLIWAFF	TGTGCCAGCAGTTCATCGACAGGCCTAATTTGGGCTTTCTTT
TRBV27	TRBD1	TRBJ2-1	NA	CASKALGTGGDEQFF	TGTGCCAGCAAAGCCCTGGGGACAGGGGGCGATGAGCAGTTCTTC
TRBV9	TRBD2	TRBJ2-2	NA	CASSVEAGVPPVGELFF	TGTGCCAGCAGCGTAGAAGCGGGAGTACCCCCGGTCGGGGAGCTGTTTTTT
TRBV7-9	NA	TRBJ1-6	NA	CASSMDIAGYSPLHF	TGTGCCAGCAGTATGGACATAGCCGGATATTCACCCCTCCACTTT
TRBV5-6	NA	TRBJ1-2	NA	CASSLGPILTMGYTF	TGTGCCAGCAGCTTGGGTCCGATCCTAACTATGGGCTACACCTTC
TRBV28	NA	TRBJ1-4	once	CASSLSQNEKLFF	TGTGCCAGCAGTTTATCACAAAATGAAAAACTGTTTTTT
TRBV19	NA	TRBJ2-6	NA	CASSIGTSRSGANVLTF	TGTGCCAGTAGTATTGGGACTTCCCGCTCTGGGGCCAACGTCCTGACTTTC
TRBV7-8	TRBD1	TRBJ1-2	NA	CASSLAQGTAFYGYTF	TGTGCCAGCAGCTTAGCGCAGGGGACAGCGTTCTATGGCTACACCTTC
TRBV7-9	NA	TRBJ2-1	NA	CASSAPGSYNEQFF	TGTGCCAGCAGCGCACCGGGCTCCTACAATGAGCAGTTCTTC
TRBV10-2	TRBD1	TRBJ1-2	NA	CASQDRGVVHGYTF	TGCGCCAGCCAAGACAGGGGAGTGGTACATGGCTACACCTTC
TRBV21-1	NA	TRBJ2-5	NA	CASSKVVQETQYF	TGTGCCAGCAGCAAGGTAGTCCAAGAGACCCAGTACTTC